Ten or more counts support the clone carrying this TCR beta chain. Single cDNA molecules in the library carried unique molecular identifiers attached during preparation. TCRdb fed the RACE reads into MiXCR, producing one record per CDR3 protein. The sample lists over 300,000 distinct CDR3 sequences; 4.5% to 5.5% were seen once. Indicated time point: pre-sensitization, week 0. As for treatment: therapeutic diphenylcyclopropenone sensitization with weekly scalp DPC. Blood draws preceded each patch test application. The data were taken from a study of human T cells and chemical hapten exposure. Study-wide background: Small volume differences among pooled libraries mainly caused per-sample TCR yield variation.

CDR3 length equals 16 residues. After removal of 6 bases from V and 3 bases from J, the junction contained 13 bases not matched to a gene. The germline V gene encodes CDR1 MNHNY and CDR2 SVGAGI (reference sequence). The TCR was taken from a woman between 45 and 65 years old with alopecia areata. Some clones in this sample may be carry-over from other donors' samples. The chain carries TRBV6-6 and TRBJ1-2, with TRBD1 matching over 7 bases. The starting material was whole blood, obtained in connection with sensitization to the hapten diphenylcyclopropenone (DPC). As DNA, the CDR3 is TGTGCCAGCAGAGCTCCGGGACAGAAGGCAGACTATGGCTACACCTTC. It yields the protein CASRAPGQKADYGYTF.